This TCR beta chain was recorded in a study of cytomegalovirus exposure and HLA in healthy donors. The germline V gene has CDR1 SGHDT and CDR2 YYEEEE. The CDR3 is 16 amino acids. V trimming: 5 bases; J trimming: 4 bases; junction bases outside the gene matches: 10. In the case of this clone: Its antigen is unidentified.

The PCR used 60 Vbeta and 13 Jbeta primers. The protocol was immunoSEQ multiplex PCR, while the TCRdb copy is restricted to in-frame clones and leaves out a portion. The sample contains about 100,000 clones, 75% to 90% of which appear only once. Study-wide results and caveats: The study listed approximately 170 cytomegalovirus-associated TCR beta chains.

This sequence joins TRBV5-6 and TRBJ2-2; 8 nucleotides line up with TRBD2. This receptor was identified in a man aged 25 to 45 in good health and CMV-seronegative. The sequencing input was PBMCs. The CDR3 reads CASSSPRGGVTGELFF. Here the CDR3 DNA reads TGTGCCAGCAGTTCCCCCCGGGGGGGCGTCACCGGGGAGCTGTTTTTT. Using reference TRBV5-6 and TRBJ2-2 for the parts outside the CDR3, the full variable domain is DAGVTQSPTHLIKTRGQQVTLRCSPKSGHDTVSWYQQALGQGPQFIFQYYEEEERQRGNFPDRFSGHQFPNYSSELNVNALLLGDSALYLCASSSPRGGVTGELFFGEGSRLTVL.